This T cell receptor beta chain was recorded in a study of identical twins. Study-level findings and limits: For cord blood, abundant beta clonotypes had fewer insertions, unlike memory repertoires, which showed none. These conclusions were based on statistical analysis (cross-sectional, not following the same donors).

TCRdb redid the calling of the 5' RACE reads with MiXCR, one entry per CDR3 protein. Of roughly 250,000 distinct CDR3 sequences in the sample, over 12% were seen once. Between the trimmed V and J ends, which lost 9 bases and 0 bases, there was a span of 18 bases. The CDR3 covers 16 residues. CDR1 and CDR2 from the germline V gene are LNHDA and SQIVND (reference sequence). This clonotype was seen a few times. The antigen is unknown. What was sequenced was memory (CD45RO+) T cells sorted from blood. This clonotype was obtained from a woman in her late teens or twenties in good health. The V gene is TRBV19, the J gene TRBJ1-3; D is ambiguous. The chain's CDR3 is CASTHTGSFSGNTIYF. The CDR3 bases are TGTGCCAGCACCCACACGGGATCCTTCTCTGGAAACACCATATATTTT.